The 5 T cell receptor beta chains listed next were all sequenced from one sample in a study of CD8+ T cells in alopecia areata. Peripheral blood and lesional scalp punch biopsies were taken from alopecia areata patients. Following extraction, RNA underwent reverse transcription to cDNA, which served as the sequencing template. TCRdb keeps only in-frame clones here, not all; method: immunoSEQ multiplex PCR. Of 9,500 to 15,000 clones listed, around three fifths are singletons. What was sequenced was skin. The receptor set was obtained from a human donor with alopecia areata.

Only a few counts were recorded for this clone. This chain links TRBV6-4 with TRBJ2-2; D might be TRBD1 (6 bases). Germline V gene lookup returns CDR1 MRHNA and CDR2 SNTAGT. The V end lost 10 bases, the J end lost 2 bases, and 11 bases lay between the germline ends. CDR3 length: 13 residues. The CDR3 DNA reads as TGTGCCATCCGGGACACAAACACCGGGGAGCTGTTTTTT. It encodes CAIRDTNTGELFF.

This clone was seen a handful of times. This chain uses TRBV6-1 with TRBJ1-4; 7 nucleotides align to TRBD1. With 6 bases clipped from V and 8 bases from J, the junction kept 6 bases outside the gene matches. The germline V gene has CDR1 MNHNS and CDR2 SASEGT. This CDR3 has 13 residues. Here the CDR3 reads CASSRQGGEKLFF. In nucleotides, the CDR3 is TGTGCCAGCAGCAGACAGGGTGGGGAAAAACTGTTTTTT.

The chain links TRBV7-9 to TRBJ2-1; D might be TRBD1 (5 bases). This CDR3 has 17 residues. CDR1 SEHNR and CDR2 FQNEAQ come from the germline V gene (reference sequence). V was shortened by 0 bases and J by 0 bases, with 12 bases between the two germline ends. The CDR3 is CASSLADITSSYNEQFF. CDR3 coding DNA: TGTGCCAGCAGCTTAGCGGACATTACAAGCTCCTACAATGAGCAGTTCTTC.

The chain employs TRBV6-1 and TRBJ2-1, with a weak D call TRBD2 (6 bases). The germline V and J ends were trimmed by 6 bases and 4 bases, with 10 bases remaining between them. Germline V gives CDR1 MNHNS, CDR2 SASEGT. This CDR3 region has 13 residues. The CDR3 spells CASSRREYNEQFF. As DNA, the CDR3 is TGTGCCAGCAGCCGTCGGGAGTACAATGAGCAGTTCTTC.

This clone came up a few times. The rearrangement joins TRBV2 to TRBJ2-7; D might be TRBD1 or TRBD2, each matching 5 bases. Per germline, CDR1 SNHLY and CDR2 FYNNEI. CDR3 size: 13 residues. Trimming shortened V by 5 bases and J by 0 bases, and 8 bases separated the two germline ends. In nucleotides, the CDR3 is TGTGCCAGCAGTTCAGGGAGCTCCTACGAGCAGTACTTC. Its protein product is CASSSGSSYEQYF.